This T cell receptor (beta chain) was obtained from a study of identical twins. General study findings and limits: There were fewer insertions in abundant cord blood beta clonotypes, but memory repertoires showed no such pattern. Researchers caution that invariant MAIT and iNKT cells could partly confound zero-insertion analyses.

On this clonotype: Its target is not known.

Template switching added a universal primer site; cDNA carried unique molecular identifiers. TCRdb independently ran MiXCR on the 5' RACE reads; one entry per CDR3 protein. Altogether some 600,000 distinct CDR3 sequences are present, around 7.4% being singletons, with the ten largest covering around 1.6%. Germline V gives CDR1 LNHNV, CDR2 YYDKDF (reference sequence). Trimming left V 7 bases short and J 2 bases short, with 14 bases between. The CDR3 extends over 14 amino acids. Separately, the same data were catalogued under a study of yellow fever vaccine responses in identical twins. Per that study: The T cell response to vaccination in identical twins was reportedly partly convergent and partly personalized.

Sequencing was carried out using PBMCs. V is TRBV15 and J is TRBJ2-5, with D tentatively TRBD1 or TRBD2 (5 bases each). The TCR comes from a woman in her late teens or twenties in good health. The CDR3 region has the DNA TGTGCCACCAATCCGGGACGGACACAAGAGACCCAGTACTTC. It yields the protein CATNPGRTQETQYF. The entire variable domain, with the rest obtained from reference TRBV15 and TRBJ2-5, is as follows: DAMVIQNPRYQVTQFGKPVTLSCSQTLNHNVMYWYQQKSSQAPKLLFHYYDKDFNNEADTPDNFQSRRPNTSFCFLDIRSPGLGDTAMYLCATNPGRTQETQYFGPGTRLLVL.